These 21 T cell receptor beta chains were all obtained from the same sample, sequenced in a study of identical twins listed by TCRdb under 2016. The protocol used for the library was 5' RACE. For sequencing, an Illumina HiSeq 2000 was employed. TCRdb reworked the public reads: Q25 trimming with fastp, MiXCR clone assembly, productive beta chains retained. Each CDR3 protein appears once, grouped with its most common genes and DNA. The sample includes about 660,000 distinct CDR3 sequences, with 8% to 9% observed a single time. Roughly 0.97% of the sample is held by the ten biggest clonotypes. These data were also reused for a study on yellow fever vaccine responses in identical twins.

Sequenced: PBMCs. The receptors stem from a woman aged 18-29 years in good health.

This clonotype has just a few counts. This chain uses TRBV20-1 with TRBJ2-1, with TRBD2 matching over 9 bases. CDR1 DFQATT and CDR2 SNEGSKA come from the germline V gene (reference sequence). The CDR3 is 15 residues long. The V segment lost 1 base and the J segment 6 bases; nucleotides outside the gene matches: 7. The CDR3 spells CSARVLAGPINEQFF. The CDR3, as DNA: TGCAGTGCTAGAGTGCTAGCGGGGCCAATCAATGAGCAGTTCTTC.

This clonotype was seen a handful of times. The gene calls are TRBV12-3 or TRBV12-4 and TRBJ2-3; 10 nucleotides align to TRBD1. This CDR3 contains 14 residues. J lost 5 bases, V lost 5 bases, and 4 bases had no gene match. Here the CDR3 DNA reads TGTGCCAGCAGTCCGGACAGGGGGGGAGATACGCAGTATTTT. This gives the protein CASSPDRGGDTQYF.

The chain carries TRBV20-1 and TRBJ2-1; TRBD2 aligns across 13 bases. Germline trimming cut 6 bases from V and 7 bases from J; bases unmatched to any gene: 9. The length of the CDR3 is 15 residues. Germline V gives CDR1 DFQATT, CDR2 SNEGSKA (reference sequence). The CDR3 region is CSARLGLAGVNEQFF. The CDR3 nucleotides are TGCAGTGCCCGATTAGGACTAGCGGGAGTGAATGAGCAGTTCTTC.

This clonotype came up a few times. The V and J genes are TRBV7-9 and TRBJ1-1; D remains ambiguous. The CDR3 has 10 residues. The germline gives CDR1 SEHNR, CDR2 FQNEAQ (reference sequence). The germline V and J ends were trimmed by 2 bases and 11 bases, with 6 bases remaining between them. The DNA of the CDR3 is TGTGCCAGCAGCTTAAAGGGCGCTTTCTTT. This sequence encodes CASSLKGAFF.

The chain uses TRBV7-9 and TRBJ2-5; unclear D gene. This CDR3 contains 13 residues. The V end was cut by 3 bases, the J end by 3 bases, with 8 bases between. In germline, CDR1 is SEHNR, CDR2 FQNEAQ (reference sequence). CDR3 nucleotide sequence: TGTGCCAGCAGCTTGACTCGAGAAGAGACCCAGTACTTC. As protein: CASSLTREETQYF. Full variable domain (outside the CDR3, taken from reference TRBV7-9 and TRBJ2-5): DTGVSQNPRHKITKRGQNVTFRCDPISEHNRLYWYRQTLGQGPEFLTYFQNEAQLEKSRLLSDRFSAERPKGSFSTLEIQRTEQGDSAMYLCASSLTREETQYFGPGTRLLVL.

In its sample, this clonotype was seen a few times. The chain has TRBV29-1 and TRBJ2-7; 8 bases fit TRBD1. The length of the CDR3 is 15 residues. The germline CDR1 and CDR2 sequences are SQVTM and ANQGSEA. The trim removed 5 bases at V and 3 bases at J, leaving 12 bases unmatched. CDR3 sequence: CSVTARTGTDYEQYF. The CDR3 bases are TGCAGCGTTACAGCGAGGACAGGGACTGACTACGAGCAGTACTTC.

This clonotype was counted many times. CDR3 in DNA: TGTGCCATCAACCCTGGGCTAGCGGGATCTGAGCAGTTCTTC. Translated: CAINPGLAGSEQFF. This rearrangement joins TRBV10-3 to TRBJ2-1, with TRBD2 matching 9 bases. This CDR3 spans 14 amino acids. CDR1 is ENHRY and CDR2 is SYGVKD in the germline V gene. With V trimmed by 7 bases and J by 9 bases, 10 bases remained unmatched.

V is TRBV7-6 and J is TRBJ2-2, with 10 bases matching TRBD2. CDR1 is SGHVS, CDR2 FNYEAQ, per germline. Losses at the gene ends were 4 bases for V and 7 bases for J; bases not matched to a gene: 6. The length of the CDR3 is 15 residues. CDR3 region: CASSSLAGGSGELFF. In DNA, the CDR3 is TGTGCCAGCAGCTCCTTAGCGGGGGGCAGCGGGGAGCTGTTTTTT. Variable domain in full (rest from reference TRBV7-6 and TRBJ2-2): GAGVSQSPRYKVTKRGQDVALRCDPISGHVSLYWYRQALGQGPEFLTYFNYEAQQDKSGLPNDRFSAERPEGSISTLTIQRTEQRDSAMYRCASSSLAGGSGELFFGEGSRLTVL.

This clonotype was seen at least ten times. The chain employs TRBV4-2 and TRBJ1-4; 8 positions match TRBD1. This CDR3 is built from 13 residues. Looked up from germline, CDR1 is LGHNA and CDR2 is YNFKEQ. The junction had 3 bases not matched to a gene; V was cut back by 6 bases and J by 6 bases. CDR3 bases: TGTGCCAGCAGGCCGACAGGGGATGAAAAACTGTTTTTT. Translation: CASRPTGDEKLFF.

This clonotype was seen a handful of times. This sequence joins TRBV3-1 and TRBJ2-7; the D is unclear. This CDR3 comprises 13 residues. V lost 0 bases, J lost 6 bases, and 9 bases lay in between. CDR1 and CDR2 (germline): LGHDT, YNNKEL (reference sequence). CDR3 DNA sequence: TGTGCCAGCAGCCAAGATCACCGAGGCGAGCAGTACTTC. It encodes CASSQDHRGEQYF.

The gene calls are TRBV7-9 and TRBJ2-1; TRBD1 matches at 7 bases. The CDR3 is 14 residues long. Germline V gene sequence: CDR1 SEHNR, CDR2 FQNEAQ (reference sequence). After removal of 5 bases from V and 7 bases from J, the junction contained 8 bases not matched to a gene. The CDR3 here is CASSREAGGNEQFF. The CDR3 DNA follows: TGTGCCAGCAGCCGCGAGGCAGGGGGAAATGAGCAGTTCTTC.

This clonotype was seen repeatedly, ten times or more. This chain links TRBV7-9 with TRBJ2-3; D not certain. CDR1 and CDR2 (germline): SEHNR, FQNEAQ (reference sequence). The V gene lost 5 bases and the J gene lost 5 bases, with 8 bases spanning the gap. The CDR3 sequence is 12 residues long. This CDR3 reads CASSHDGDTQYF. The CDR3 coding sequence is TGTGCCAGCAGCCATGACGGAGATACGCAGTATTTT.

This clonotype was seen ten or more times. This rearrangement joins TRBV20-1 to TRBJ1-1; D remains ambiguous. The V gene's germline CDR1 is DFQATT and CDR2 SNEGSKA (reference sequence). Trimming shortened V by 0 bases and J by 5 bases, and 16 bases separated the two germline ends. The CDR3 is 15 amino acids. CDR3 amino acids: CSARDPGGFLTEAFF. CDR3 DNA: TGCAGTGCTAGAGATCCGGGAGGGTTTTTGACTGAAGCTTTCTTT.

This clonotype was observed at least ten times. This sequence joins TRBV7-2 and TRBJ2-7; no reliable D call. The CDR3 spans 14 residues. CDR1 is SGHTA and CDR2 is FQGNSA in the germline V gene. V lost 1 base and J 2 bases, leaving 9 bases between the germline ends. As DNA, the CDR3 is TGTGCCAGCAGCTTAGGCTTACTCCCCTACGAGCAGTACTTC. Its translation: CASSLGLLPYEQYF.

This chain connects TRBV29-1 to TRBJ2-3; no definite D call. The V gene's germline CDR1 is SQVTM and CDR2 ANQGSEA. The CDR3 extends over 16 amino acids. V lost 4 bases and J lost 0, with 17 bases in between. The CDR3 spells CSVVWWLELSTDTQYF. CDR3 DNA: TGCAGCGTTGTTTGGTGGCTAGAGCTTAGCACAGATACGCAGTATTTT.

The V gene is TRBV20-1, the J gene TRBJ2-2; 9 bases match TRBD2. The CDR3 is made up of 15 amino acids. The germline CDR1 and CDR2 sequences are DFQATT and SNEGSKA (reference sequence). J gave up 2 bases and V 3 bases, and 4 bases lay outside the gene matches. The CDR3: CSASGTSRNTGELFF. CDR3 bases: TGCAGTGCTAGCGGGACTAGCCGTAACACCGGGGAGCTGTTTTTT.

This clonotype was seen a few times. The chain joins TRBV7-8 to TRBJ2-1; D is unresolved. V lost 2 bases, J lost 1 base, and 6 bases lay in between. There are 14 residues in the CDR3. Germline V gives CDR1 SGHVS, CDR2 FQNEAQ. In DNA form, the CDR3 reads TGTGCCAGCAGCTTACTGGTATCCTACAATGAGCAGTTCTTC. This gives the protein CASSLLVSYNEQFF.

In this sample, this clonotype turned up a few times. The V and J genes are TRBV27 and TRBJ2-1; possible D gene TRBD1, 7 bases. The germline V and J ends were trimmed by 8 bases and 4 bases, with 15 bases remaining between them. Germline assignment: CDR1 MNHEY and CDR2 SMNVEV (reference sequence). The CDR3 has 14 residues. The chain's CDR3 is CASHQTGRYNEQFF. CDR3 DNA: TGTGCCAGCCATCAGACAGGGAGGTACAATGAGCAGTTCTTC.

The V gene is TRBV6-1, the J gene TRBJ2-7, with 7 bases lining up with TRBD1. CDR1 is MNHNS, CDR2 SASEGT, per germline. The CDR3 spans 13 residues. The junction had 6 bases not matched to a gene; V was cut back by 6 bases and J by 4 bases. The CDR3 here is CASSPIQGYEQYF. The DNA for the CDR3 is TGTGCCAGCAGCCCGATACAGGGGTACGAGCAGTACTTC.

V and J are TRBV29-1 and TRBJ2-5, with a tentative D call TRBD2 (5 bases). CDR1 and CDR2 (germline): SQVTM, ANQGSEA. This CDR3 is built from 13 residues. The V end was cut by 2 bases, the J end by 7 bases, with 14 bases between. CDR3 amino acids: CSVERVAGGTQYF. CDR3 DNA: TGCAGCGTTGAAAGGGTCGCAGGAGGGACCCAGTACTTC.

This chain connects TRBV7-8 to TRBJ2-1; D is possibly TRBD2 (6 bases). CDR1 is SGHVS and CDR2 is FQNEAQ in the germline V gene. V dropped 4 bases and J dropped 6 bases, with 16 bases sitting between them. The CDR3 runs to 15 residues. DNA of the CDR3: TGTGCCAGCAGCTGGGGGTTTGCGGGGATCAATGAGCAGTTCTTC. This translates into CASSWGFAGINEQFF.